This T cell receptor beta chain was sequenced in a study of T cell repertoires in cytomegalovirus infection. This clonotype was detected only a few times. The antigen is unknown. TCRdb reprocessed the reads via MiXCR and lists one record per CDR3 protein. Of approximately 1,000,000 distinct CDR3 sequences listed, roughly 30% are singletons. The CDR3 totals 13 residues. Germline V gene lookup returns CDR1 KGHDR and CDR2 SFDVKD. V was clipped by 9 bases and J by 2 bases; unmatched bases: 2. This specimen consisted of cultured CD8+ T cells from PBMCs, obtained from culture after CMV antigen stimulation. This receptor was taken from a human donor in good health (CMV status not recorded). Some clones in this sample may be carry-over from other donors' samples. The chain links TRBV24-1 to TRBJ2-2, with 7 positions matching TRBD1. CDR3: CATRDSNTGELFF. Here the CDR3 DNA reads TGTGCCACCCGGGACAGTAACACCGGGGAGCTGTTTTTT.